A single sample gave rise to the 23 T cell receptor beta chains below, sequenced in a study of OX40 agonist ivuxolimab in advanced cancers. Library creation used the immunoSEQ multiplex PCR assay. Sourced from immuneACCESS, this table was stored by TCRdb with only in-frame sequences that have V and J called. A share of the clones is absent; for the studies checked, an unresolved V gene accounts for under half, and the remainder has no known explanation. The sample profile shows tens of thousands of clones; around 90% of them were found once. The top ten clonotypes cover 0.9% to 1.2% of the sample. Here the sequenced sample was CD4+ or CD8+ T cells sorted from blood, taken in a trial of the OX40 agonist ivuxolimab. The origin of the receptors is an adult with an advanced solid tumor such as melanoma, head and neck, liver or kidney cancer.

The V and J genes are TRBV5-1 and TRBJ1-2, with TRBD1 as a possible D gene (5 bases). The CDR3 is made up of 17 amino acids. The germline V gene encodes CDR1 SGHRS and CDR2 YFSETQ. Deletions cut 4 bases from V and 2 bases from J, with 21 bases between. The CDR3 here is CASSPLNPGSGNYGYTF. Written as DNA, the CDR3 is TGCGCCAGCAGCCCGCTTAACCCAGGGTCCGGAAACTATGGCTACACCTTC.

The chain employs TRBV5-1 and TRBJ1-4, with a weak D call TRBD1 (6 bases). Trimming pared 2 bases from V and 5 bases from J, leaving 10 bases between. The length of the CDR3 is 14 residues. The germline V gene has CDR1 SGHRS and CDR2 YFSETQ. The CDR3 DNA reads TGCGCCAGCAGCTTTGGACAGTCCAATGAAAAACTGTTTTTT. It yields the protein CASSFGQSNEKLFF.

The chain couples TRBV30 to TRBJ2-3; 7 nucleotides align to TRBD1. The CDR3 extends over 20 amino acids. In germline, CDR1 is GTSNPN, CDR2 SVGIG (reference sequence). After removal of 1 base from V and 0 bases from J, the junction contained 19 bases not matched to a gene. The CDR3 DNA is TGTGCCTGGAGTGATCCGGGACAGACGTCTTCTCCGTCGAGCACAGATACGCAGTATTTT. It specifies CAWSDPGQTSSPSSTDTQYF.

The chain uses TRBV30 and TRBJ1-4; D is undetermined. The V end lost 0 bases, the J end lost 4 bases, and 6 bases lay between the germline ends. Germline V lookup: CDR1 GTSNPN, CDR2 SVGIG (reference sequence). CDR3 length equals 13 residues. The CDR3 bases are TGTGCCTGGAGTGTAAGGCATAATGAAAAACTGTTTTTT. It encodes CAWSVRHNEKLFF.

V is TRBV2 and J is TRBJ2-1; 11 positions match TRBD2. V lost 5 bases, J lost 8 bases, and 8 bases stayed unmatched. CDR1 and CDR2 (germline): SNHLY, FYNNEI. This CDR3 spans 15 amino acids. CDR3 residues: CASSLASGRNDEQFF. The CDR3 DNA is TGTGCCAGCAGTCTTGCTAGCGGGAGGAATGATGAGCAGTTCTTC.

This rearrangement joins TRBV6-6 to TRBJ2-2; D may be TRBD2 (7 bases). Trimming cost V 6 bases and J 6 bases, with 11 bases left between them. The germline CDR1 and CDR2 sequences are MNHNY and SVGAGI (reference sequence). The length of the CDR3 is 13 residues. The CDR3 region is CASRKGGAGELFF. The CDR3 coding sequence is TGTGCCAGCAGAAAGGGGGGGGCCGGGGAGCTGTTTTTT.

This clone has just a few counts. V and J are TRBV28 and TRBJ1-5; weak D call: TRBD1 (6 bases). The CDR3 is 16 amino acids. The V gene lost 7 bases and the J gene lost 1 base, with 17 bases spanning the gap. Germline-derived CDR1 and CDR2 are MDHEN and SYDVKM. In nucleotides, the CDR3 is TGTGCCAGCAACGATCGGCGGAGGGGGAGCAATCAGCCCCAGCATTTT. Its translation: CASNDRRRGSNQPQHF. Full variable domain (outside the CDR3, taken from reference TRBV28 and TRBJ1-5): DVKVTQSSRYLVKRTGEKVFLECVQDMDHENMFWYRQDPGLGLRLIYFSYDVKMKEKGDIPEGYSVSREKKERFSLILESASTNQTSMYLCASNDRRRGSNQPQHFGDGTRLSIL.

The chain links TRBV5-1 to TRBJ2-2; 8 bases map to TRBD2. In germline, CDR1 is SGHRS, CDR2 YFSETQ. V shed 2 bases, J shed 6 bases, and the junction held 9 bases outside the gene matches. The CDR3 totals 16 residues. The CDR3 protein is CASSFGAGVRAGELFF. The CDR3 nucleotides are TGCGCCAGCAGCTTCGGAGCGGGAGTAAGAGCCGGGGAGCTGTTTTTT.

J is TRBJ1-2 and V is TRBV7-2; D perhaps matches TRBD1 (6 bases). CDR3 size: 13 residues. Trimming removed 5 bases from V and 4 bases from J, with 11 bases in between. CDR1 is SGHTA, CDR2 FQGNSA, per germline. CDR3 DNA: TGTGCCAGCAGCACGGGACAATCCTATGGCTACACCTTC. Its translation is CASSTGQSYGYTF.

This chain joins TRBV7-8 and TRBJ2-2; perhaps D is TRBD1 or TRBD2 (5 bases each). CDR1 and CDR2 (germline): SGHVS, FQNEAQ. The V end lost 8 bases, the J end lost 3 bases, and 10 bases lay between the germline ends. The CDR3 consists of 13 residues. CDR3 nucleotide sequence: TGTGCCAGCGGGGCCGGGGACACCGGGGAGCTGTTTTTT. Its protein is CASGAGDTGELFF.

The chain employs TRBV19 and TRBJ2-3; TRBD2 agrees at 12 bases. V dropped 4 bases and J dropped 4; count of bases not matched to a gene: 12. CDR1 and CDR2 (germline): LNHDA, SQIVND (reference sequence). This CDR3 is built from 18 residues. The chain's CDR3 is CASSKPTGLAGKADTQYF. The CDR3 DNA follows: TGTGCCAGTAGTAAGCCCACCGGACTAGCGGGAAAAGCAGATACGCAGTATTTT. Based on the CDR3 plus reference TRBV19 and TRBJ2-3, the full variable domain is DGGITQSPKYLFRKEGQNVTLSCEQNLNHDAMYWYRQDPGQGLRLIYYSQIVNDFQKGDIAEGYSVSREKKESFPLTVTSAQKNPTAFYLCASSKPTGLAGKADTQYFGPGTRLTVL.

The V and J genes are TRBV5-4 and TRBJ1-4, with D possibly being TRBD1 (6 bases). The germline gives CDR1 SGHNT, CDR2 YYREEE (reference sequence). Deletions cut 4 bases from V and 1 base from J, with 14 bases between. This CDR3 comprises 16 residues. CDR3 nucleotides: TGTGCCAGCAGCACTCAAGCACAGGGAACTAATGAAAAACTGTTTTTT. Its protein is CASSTQAQGTNEKLFF.

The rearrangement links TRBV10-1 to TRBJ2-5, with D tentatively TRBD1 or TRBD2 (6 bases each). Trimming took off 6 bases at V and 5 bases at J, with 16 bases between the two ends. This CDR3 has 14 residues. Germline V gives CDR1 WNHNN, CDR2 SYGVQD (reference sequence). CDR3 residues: CASRRGEDRETQYF. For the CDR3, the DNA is TGCGCCAGCAGGAGGGGGGAGGACCGGGAGACCCAGTACTTC.

The CDR3 DNA sequence: TGTGCCACCCGATTAGGGAGCGGGAGGAACAATGAGCAGTTCTTC. It translates to CATRLGSGRNNEQFF. V usage is TRBV2 and J usage is TRBJ2-1; TRBD2 matches 9 bases. V lost 10 bases to trimming and J lost 5 bases; unmatched junction nucleotides: 12. The CDR3 runs to 15 residues. CDR1 and CDR2 from the germline V gene are SNHLY and FYNNEI.

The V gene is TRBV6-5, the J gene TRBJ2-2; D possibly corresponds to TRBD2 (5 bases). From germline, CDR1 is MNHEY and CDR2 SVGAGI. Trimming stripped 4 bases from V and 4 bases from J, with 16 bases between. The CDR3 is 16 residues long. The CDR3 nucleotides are TGTGCCAGCAGTTCCCCGGGCGGAGGAAGCACCGGGGAGCTGTTTTTT. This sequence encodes CASSSPGGGSTGELFF.

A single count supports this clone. The CDR3 DNA reads as TGTGCCAGCAGCTTAGTGGGGGCTGAGCCCCAGCATTTT. Protein product: CASSLVGAEPQHF. The rearrangement joins TRBV7-2 to TRBJ1-5; possibly TRBD1 for D (6 bases). V was shortened by 1 base and J by 8 bases, with 9 bases between the two germline ends. The germline V gene encodes CDR1 SGHTA and CDR2 FQGNSA. CDR3 length equals 13 residues.

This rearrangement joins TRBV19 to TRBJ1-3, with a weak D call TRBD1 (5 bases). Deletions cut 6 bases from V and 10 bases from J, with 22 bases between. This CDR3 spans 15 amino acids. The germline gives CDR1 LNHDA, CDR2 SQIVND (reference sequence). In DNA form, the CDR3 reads TGTGCCAGTAGGGTCGGGGCAGGCACCGGAGGAACCATATATTTT. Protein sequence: CASRVGAGTGGTIYF.

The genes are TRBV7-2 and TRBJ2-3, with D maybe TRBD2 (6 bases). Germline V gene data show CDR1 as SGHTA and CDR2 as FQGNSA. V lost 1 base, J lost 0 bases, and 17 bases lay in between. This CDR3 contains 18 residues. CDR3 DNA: TGTGCCAGCAGCTTAGGGGGTAGGTTAGCGGTGAGCACAGATACGCAGTATTTT. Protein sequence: CASSLGGRLAVSTDTQYF.

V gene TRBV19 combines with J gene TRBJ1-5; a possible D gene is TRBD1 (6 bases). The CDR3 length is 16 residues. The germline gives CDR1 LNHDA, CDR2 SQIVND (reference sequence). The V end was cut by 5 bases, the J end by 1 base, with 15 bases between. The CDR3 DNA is TGTGCCAGTAGTTCTCAGGGGTTGGGAAGCAATCAGCCCCAGCATTTT. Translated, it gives CASSSQGLGSNQPQHF.

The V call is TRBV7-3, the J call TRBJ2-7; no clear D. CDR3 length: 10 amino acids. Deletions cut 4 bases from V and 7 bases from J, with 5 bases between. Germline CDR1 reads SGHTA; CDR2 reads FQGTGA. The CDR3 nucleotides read TGTGCCAGCAGCTCCAGAGAGCAGTACTTC. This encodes CASSSREQYF. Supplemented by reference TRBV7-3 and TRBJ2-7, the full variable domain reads GAGVSQTPSNKVTEKGKYVELRCDPISGHTALYWYRQSLGQGPEFLIYFQGTGAADDSGLPNDRFFAVRPEGSVSTLKIQRTERGDSAVYLCASSSREQYFGPGTRLTVT.

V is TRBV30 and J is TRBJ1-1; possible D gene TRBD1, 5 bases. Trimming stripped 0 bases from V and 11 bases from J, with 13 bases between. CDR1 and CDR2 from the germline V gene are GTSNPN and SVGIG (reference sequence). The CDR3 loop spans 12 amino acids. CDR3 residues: CAWSVLGGLAFF. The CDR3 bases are TGTGCCTGGAGTGTACTGGGGGGACTTGCTTTCTTT.

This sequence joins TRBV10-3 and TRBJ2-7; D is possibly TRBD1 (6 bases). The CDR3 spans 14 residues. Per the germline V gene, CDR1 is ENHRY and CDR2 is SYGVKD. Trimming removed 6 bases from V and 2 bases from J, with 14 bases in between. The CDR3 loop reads CAIRADRSTYEQYF. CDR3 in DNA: TGTGCCATCAGGGCGGACAGAAGTACCTACGAGCAGTACTTC.

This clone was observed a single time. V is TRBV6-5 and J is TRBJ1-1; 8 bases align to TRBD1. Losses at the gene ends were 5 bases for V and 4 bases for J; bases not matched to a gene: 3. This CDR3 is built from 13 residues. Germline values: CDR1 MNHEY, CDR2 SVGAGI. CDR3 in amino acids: CASSADRGTEAFF. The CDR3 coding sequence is TGTGCCAGCAGTGCCGACAGGGGCACTGAAGCTTTCTTT.